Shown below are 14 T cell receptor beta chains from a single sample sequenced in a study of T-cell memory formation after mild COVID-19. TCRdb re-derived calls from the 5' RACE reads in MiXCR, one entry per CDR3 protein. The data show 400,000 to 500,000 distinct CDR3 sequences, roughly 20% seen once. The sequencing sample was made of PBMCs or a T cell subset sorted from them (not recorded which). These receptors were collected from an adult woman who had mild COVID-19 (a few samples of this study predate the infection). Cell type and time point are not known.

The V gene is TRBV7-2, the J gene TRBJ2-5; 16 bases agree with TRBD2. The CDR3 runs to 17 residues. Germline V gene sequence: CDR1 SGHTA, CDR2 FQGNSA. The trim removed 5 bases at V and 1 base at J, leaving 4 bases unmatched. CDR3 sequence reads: CASSLGTSGRVQETQYF. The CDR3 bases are TGTGCCAGCAGCCTGGGGACTAGCGGGAGGGTCCAAGAGACCCAGTACTTC.

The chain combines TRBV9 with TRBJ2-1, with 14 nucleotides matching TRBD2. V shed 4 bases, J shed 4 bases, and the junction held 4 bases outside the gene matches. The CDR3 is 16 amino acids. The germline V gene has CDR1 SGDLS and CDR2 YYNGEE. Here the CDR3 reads CASSIRLAGGYNEQFF. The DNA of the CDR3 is TGTGCCAGCAGCATAAGACTAGCGGGAGGGTACAATGAGCAGTTCTTC.

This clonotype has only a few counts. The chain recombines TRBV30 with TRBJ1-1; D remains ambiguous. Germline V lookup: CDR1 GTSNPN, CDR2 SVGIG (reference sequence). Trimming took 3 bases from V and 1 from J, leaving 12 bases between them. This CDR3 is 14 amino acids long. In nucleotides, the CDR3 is TGTGCCTGGAGAGTCGGACTGACGAACACTGAAGCTTTCTTT. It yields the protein CAWRVGLTNTEAFF.

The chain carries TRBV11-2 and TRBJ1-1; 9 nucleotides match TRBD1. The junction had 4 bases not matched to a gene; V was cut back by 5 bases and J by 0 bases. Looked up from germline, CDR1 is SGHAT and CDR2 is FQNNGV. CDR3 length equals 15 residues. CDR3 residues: CASSIGTGLNTEAFF. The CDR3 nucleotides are TGTGCCAGCAGCATTGGGACAGGGTTGAACACTGAAGCTTTCTTT.

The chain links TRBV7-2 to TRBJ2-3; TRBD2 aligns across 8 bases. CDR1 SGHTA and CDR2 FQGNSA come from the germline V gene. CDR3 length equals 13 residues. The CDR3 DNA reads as TGTGCAAGTCGGCGGGGGGCCACAGATACGCAGTATTTT. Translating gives CASRRGATDTQYF.

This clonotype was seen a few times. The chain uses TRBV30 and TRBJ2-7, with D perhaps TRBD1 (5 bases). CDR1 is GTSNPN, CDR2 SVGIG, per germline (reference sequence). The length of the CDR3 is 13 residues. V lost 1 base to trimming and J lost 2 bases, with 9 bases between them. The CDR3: CAWSGGHPYEQYF. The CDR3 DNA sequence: TGTGCCTGGAGTGGAGGACACCCCTACGAGCAGTACTTC.

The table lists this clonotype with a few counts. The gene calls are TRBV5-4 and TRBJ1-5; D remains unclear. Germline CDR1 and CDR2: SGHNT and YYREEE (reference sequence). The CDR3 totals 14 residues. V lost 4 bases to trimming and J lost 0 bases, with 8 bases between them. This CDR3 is CASSQDYSNQPQHF. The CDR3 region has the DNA TGTGCCAGCAGCCAGGATTATAGCAATCAGCCCCAGCATTTT.

In nucleotides, the CDR3 is TGTGCCAGCCTCCAGCAGGGGCAAGAGACCCAGTACTTC. Translating it yields CASLQQGQETQYF. This chain links TRBV12-3 or TRBV12-4 with TRBJ2-5, with a possible D match to TRBD1 (6 bases). Deletions cut 8 bases from V and 2 bases from J, with 12 bases between. The CDR3 is 13 amino acids.

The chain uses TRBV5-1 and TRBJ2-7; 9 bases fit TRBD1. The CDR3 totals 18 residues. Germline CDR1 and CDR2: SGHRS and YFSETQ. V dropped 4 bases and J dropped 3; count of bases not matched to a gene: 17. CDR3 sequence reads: CASSTLGTGGAFDYEQYF. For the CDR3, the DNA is TGCGCCAGCAGCACCCTTGGAACAGGGGGCGCTTTCGACTACGAGCAGTACTTC.

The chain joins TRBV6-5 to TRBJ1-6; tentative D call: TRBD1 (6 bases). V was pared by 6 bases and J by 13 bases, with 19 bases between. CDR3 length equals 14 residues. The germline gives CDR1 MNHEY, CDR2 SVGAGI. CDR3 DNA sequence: TGTGCCAGCAGACTCACAGGGCAATTTCAGCCCCTCCACTTT. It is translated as CASRLTGQFQPLHF.

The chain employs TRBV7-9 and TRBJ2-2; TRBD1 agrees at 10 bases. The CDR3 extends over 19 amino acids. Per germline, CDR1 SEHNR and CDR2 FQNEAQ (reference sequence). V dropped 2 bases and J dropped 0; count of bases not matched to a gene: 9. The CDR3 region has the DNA TGTGCCAGCAGCTTAACCCCCCGCGGACAGGGGGCGAACACCGGGGAGCTGTTTTTT. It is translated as CASSLTPRGQGANTGELFF.

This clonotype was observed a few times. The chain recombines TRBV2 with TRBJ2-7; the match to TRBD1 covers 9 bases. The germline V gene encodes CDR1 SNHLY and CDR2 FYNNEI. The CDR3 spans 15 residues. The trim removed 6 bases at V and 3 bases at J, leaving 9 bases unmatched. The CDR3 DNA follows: TGTGCCAGCAGCTTCGGACAGGGGAGAAACTACGAGCAGTACTTC. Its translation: CASSFGQGRNYEQYF.

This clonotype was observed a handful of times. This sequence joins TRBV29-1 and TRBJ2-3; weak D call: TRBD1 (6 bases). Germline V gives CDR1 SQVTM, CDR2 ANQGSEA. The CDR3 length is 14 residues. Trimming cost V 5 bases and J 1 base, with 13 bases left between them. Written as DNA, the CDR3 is TGCAGCGTTACAGGGCCTCAACGCACAGATACGCAGTATTTT. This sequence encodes CSVTGPQRTDTQYF.

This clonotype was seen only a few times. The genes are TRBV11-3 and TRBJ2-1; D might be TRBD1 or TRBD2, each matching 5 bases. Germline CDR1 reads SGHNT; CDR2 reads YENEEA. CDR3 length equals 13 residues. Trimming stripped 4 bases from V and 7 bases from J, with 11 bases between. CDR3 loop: CASSSPRENEQFF. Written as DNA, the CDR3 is TGTGCCAGCAGCTCTCCCAGGGAGAATGAGCAGTTCTTC.